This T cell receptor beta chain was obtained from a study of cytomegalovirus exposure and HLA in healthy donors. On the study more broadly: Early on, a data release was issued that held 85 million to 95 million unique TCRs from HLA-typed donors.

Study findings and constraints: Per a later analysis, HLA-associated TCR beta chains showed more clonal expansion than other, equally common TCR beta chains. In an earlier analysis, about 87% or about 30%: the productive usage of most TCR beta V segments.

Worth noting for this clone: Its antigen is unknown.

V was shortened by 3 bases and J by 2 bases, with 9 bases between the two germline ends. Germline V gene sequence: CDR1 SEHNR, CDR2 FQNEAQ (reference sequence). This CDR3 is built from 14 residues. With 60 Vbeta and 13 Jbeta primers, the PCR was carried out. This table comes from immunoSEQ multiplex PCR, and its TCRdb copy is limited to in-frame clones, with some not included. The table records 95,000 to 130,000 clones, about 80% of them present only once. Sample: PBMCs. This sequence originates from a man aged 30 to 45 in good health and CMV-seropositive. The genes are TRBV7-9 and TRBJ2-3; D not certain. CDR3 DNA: TGTGCCAGCAGCTTGCTACAGTCCACAGATACGCAGTATTTT. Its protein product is CASSLLQSTDTQYF.